Sequencing of this T cell receptor (beta chain) was carried out in a study of T cells in Graves' hyperthyroidism and ophthalmopathy. TCR beta CDR3 regions were amplified from RNA transcripts. TCR CDR3 regions were first amplified by RT-PCR with HTBI primers. MiXCR was run by TCRdb on the multiplex PCR reads, yielding one entry per CDR3 protein. Of 250,000 to 300,000 distinct CDR3 sequences listed, roughly 15% are singletons. The CDR3 length is 13 residues. V lost 6 bases, J lost 1 base, and 12 bases lay in between. Germline CDR1 DFQATT, CDR2 SNEGSKA (reference sequence). The sample holds many counts of this clonotype.

The J gene is TRBJ2-5, the V gene TRBV20-1, with D possibly matching TRBD1 (6 bases). The clonotype originates from a woman in her forties with Graves' hyperthyroidism that later progressed to Graves' ophthalmopathy. Sequencing was performed on blood. For the CDR3, the DNA is TGCAGTGCGTCCGGGACACCCCAAGAGACCCAGTACTTC. Translating gives CSASGTPQETQYF.